The rows below give T cell receptor beta chains drawn from one sample of a study of post-analysis software for immune sequencing data. Each CDR3 protein is one row after TCRdb ran MiXCR on the PCR reads. The repertoire holds 450,000 or so distinct CDR3 sequences, with roughly 45% as singletons. Sequencing input: blood. The receptor set was obtained from a girl between 10 and 17 years old with multiple sclerosis. CDR3s leave out the opening cysteine and the closing phenylalanine or tryptophan.

V,J,CDR3
TRBV2,TRBJ2-1,ASRGPGIYNEQF
TRBV28,TRBJ2-1,ASSGTGPPYNEQF
TRBV12-3/TRBV12-4,TRBJ2-1,ASITSASSYNEQF
TRBV20-1,TRBJ2-3,SARDLAEIADTQY
TRBV10-3,TRBJ2-1,AISESDPGLAGRGDEQF
TRBV7-9,TRBJ2-1,ASSLGQGVYNEQF
TRBV12-3/TRBV12-4,TRBJ2-3,ASSLGTSGDTQY
TRBV20-1,TRBJ2-1,SARALAGEASYNEQF
TRBV28,TRBJ2-1,ASSSSSSGSSYNEQF
TRBV7-9,TRBJ1-2,ASSLVQAQSYT
TRBV7-9,TRBJ2-3,ASIELASGATDTQY
TRBV10-3,TRBJ1-2,ATGTGSDYGNT
TRBV29-1,TRBJ2-7,SVGGGGRVYEQY
TRBV5-1,TRBJ2-3,ASSLGADMGVTDTQY
TRBV28,TRBJ2-3,ASSPPQDTDTQY
TRBV20-1,TRBJ1-1,SARDLGLFTEAF
TRBV30,TRBJ1-5,AATGGRDNQPQH
TRBV7-9,TRBJ2-1,ASSLYGDEQF
TRBV6-1,TRBJ2-3,ASSVERETDTQY
TRBV11-2,TRBJ2-7,ASSFVGQGALEQY
TRBV7-9,TRBJ2-7,ASSPGLAGVKQY
TRBV3-1,TRBJ2-3,ASRKQRTAADTQY
TRBV6-1,TRBJ2-1,ASSESGRLEWGYEQF
TRBV29-1,TRBJ1-5,SVAGRNQPQH
TRBV12-3/TRBV12-4,TRBJ2-7,ASSAFMYEQY
TRBV5-1,TRBJ2-7,ASRLGQGASYEQY
TRBV7-8,TRBJ2-7,ASSLARYSRGGEQY
TRBV14,TRBJ1-2,ASSQDVAGGLRYGYT
TRBV29-1,TRBJ2-5,SVAGGEGSGYETQY
TRBV28,TRBJ2-7,ASSRDFSYEQY
TRBV5-1,TRBJ2-7,ASSWQGTFYEQY
TRBV9,TRBJ1-1,ASSYTDRPNTEAF
TRBV20-1,TRBJ2-6,SARTSESTGANVLT
TRBV5-1,TRBJ1-2,ASSLAGQGDGYT